The present T cell receptor (beta chain) was sequenced within a study of early T cells in non-severe SARS-CoV-2 infection. Study in general: Unsorted whole-blood RNA was sequenced in bulk, leaving chains unpaired.

Individual cDNA molecules were tagged with unique molecular identifiers, the study reported. Using its own MiXCR run on the 5' RACE reads, TCRdb lists one record per CDR3 protein. The sample includes 80,000 or so distinct CDR3 sequences, around 11% of them seen just once. Here the sequenced sample was whole blood, taken at baseline. The receptor comes from an adult who was a healthcare worker with PCR-confirmed SARS-CoV-2 infection or an uninfected control (not recorded which).

CDR3 sequence reads: CASSQGLGSAGSTDTQYF. Here the CDR3 DNA reads TGTGCCAGCAGCCAAGGTTTGGGTAGCGCGGGGAGCACAGATACGCAGTATTTT. The gene calls are TRBV4-2 and TRBJ2-3; D is perhaps TRBD2 (6 bases). V was pared by 1 base and J by 0 bases, with 17 bases between. The germline V gene encodes CDR1 LGHNA and CDR2 YNFKEQ. This CDR3 is built from 18 residues.